What follows are 11 T cell receptor beta chains derived from one specimen sequenced in a study of blood T cell repertoires in COVID-19 (TCRdb year 2020). The library was obtained by the immunoSEQ multiplex PCR assay. TCRdb mirrors the immuneACCESS table, restricted to in-frame sequences. Some clones are absent from its copies; in checked studies, under half trace to an unresolved V gene, and the reason for the others is unknown. The sample table holds under 500,000 clones, of which roughly nine tenths were seen once. Clones ranked in the top ten supply roughly 1.1% of the sample. The sequenced sample was PBMCs or T cells enriched from blood (not recorded which). The receptors come from a man aged 25-45 years who had recovered from COVID-19.

V is TRBV3-1 (or the pseudogene TRBV3-2) and J is TRBJ2-1; TRBD2 might be the D (5 bases). The CDR3 has 15 amino acids. Trimming removed 2 bases from V and 8 bases from J, with 16 bases in between. The V gene's germline CDR1 is LGHDT and CDR2 YNNKEL (reference sequence). In DNA, the CDR3 is TGTGCCAGCAGCCAAAGCCGAGCAAGCGGAGATGAGCAGTTCTTC. Encoded protein: CASSQSRASGDEQFF.

This clone was recorded once. The chain uses TRBV2 and TRBJ2-1; D gene unclear. The V end was cut by 5 bases, the J end by 4 bases, with 3 bases between. The CDR3 is made up of 11 amino acids. Germline CDR1 reads SNHLY; CDR2 reads FYNNEI. DNA of the CDR3: TGTGCCAGCAGTCCATACAATGAGCAGTTCTTC. Translation gives CASSPYNEQFF.

This clone was seen more than once but under ten times. This chain uses TRBV5-1 with TRBJ1-5, with D uncertain. The CDR3 is 13 residues long. The V end lost 5 bases, the J end lost 3 bases, and 9 bases lay between the germline ends. Germline V gene lookup returns CDR1 SGHRS and CDR2 YFSETQ. CDR3 DNA sequence: TGCGCCAGCAGTTTCGACAACAATCAGCCCCAGCATTTT. It codes for CASSFDNNQPQHF.

This clone has a single count. This chain joins TRBV10-1 and TRBJ1-4, with TRBD1 matching 9 bases. There are 15 residues in the CDR3. J gave up 8 bases and V 0 bases, and 4 bases lay outside the gene matches. The germline V gene encodes CDR1 WNHNN and CDR2 SYGVQD (reference sequence). The CDR3 spells CASSESRDRDEKLFF. The CDR3 DNA sequence: TGCGCCAGCAGTGAGTCGAGGGACAGGGACGAAAAACTGTTTTTT.

V usage is TRBV7-8 and J usage is TRBJ2-1; possible D gene TRBD2, 6 bases. This CDR3 has 12 amino acids. Trimming stripped 5 bases from V and 9 bases from J, with 11 bases between. The germline V gene encodes CDR1 SGHVS and CDR2 FQNEAQ. The CDR3 sequence: CASSPQEGEQFF. In DNA form, the CDR3 reads TGTGCCAGCAGCCCTCAGGAGGGTGAGCAGTTCTTC.

The rearrangement joins TRBV3-1 (or the pseudogene TRBV3-2) to TRBJ2-7; D is possibly TRBD1 (6 bases). This CDR3 is built from 16 residues. The germline V and J ends were trimmed by 0 bases and 3 bases, with 15 bases remaining between them. From germline, CDR1 is LGHDT and CDR2 YNNKEL (reference sequence). CDR3 sequence: CASSQDDRIGGYEQYF. The CDR3 DNA reads TGTGCCAGCAGCCAAGATGATCGGATAGGGGGCTACGAGCAGTACTTC.

The chain combines TRBV19 with TRBJ1-1; D call uncertain. The germline V gene encodes CDR1 LNHDA and CDR2 SQIVND (reference sequence). This CDR3 spans 17 amino acids. V was pared by 0 bases and J by 1 base, with 15 bases between. In DNA form, the CDR3 reads TGTGCCAGTAGTATAGATCAGGCTGTTCATTGGAACACTGAAGCTTTCTTT. As protein: CASSIDQAVHWNTEAFF.

The rearrangement uses TRBV7-9 and TRBJ1-1; D is ambiguous. V lost 2 bases to trimming and J lost 1 base, with 5 bases between them. Germline V CDR1 and CDR2: SEHNR, FQNEAQ (reference sequence). CDR3 length: 13 amino acids. CDR3 protein: CASSLIENTEAFF. CDR3 sequence (DNA): TGTGCCAGCAGCTTAATAGAGAACACTGAAGCTTTCTTT.

The chain has TRBV21-1 and TRBJ1-2; TRBD1 is the table's D call, not checked against the DNA. TRBV21-1 is classified as a pseudogene. The CDR3 sequence is 14 residues long. The CDR3 nucleotides read TGTGCCAGCAGCAAATGTGGCAGGGATGGTGGCTACACCTTC. Translating gives CASSKCGRDGGYTF.

The V and J genes are TRBV18 and TRBJ1-2; 7 bases are a match to TRBD1. The CDR3 sequence is 13 residues long. Germline V lookup: CDR1 KGHSH, CDR2 LQKENI. With V trimmed by 4 bases and J by 3 bases, 2 bases remained unmatched. CDR3 nucleotide sequence: TGTGCCAGCTCACGGGGGACAGACTATGGCTACACCTTC. It specifies CASSRGTDYGYTF.

The rearrangement uses TRBV9 and TRBJ1-1; tentatively, D is TRBD1 (6 bases). Trimming took off 4 bases at V and 6 bases at J, with 13 bases between the two ends. The CDR3 has 13 amino acids. Germline V gene lookup returns CDR1 SGDLS and CDR2 YYNGEE. The chain's CDR3 is CASSSDRTAEAFF. The CDR3 region has the DNA TGTGCCAGCAGCTCCGACAGGACGGCTGAAGCTTTCTTT.